This TCR beta chain was observed in a study of T-cell reconstitution after alpha-beta-depleted transplantation in children. This sample's TCRbeta library carried unique molecular identifier barcodes. MiXCR, applied by TCRdb to the PCR reads, yields one record per CDR3 protein. The sample contains more than 550,000 distinct CDR3 sequences, over 9.5% of which appear only once. Per the germline V gene, CDR1 is MNHEY and CDR2 is SVGAGI. This CDR3 spans 15 amino acids. Trimming took 0 bases from V and 1 from J, leaving 9 bases between them. This sequence originates from a human donor who donated a stem cell graft to a child with acute myeloid leukemia. Sequenced material: PBMCs from the stem cell graft donor, taken from the stem cell graft. V and J are TRBV6-5 and TRBJ1-1, with a weak D call TRBD1 (5 bases). For the CDR3, the DNA is TGTGCCAGCAGTTACTCGCCAGGGAGGAACACTGAAGCTTTCTTT. This translates into CASSYSPGRNTEAFF.